These 7 T cell receptor beta chains came from one sample sequenced in a study of OX40 agonist ivuxolimab in advanced cancers. TCRdb's copy holds only in-frame clones and misses some; the assay was immunoSEQ multiplex PCR. This table has tens of thousands of clones, around 94% appearing once. The sample here was CD4+ or CD8+ T cells sorted from blood, taken in a trial of the OX40 agonist ivuxolimab. The receptors come from an adult with an advanced solid tumor such as melanoma, head and neck, liver or kidney cancer.

This chain joins TRBV6-1 and TRBJ1-5; tentatively, D is TRBD1 (5 bases). This CDR3 has 15 residues. Between the trimmed V and J ends, which lost 4 bases and 5 bases, there was a span of 15 bases. The germline CDR1 and CDR2 sequences are MNHNS and SASEGT. The chain's CDR3 is CASSGTSREDQPQHF. The CDR3 DNA reads TGTGCCAGCAGTGGGACATCGAGGGAGGATCAGCCCCAGCATTTT.

The chain joins TRBV10-2 to TRBJ2-5; 9 bases are a match to TRBD1. This CDR3 comprises 15 residues. V was pared by 6 bases and J by 2 bases, with 7 bases of the junction left unmatched. Germline CDR1 WSHSY, CDR2 SAAADI. The CDR3 DNA sequence: TGCGCCAGCAGCACCGGGACAGGGAGGCAAGAGACCCAGTACTTC. This encodes CASSTGTGRQETQYF.

This clone showed up just once. The chain is built from TRBV27 and TRBJ2-7; 7 bases map to TRBD1. CDR3 size: 13 residues. CDR1 is MNHEY and CDR2 is SMNVEV in the germline V gene (reference sequence). The trim removed 3 bases at V and 2 bases at J, leaving 1 base unmatched. The CDR3 loop is CASSFDRAYEQYF. The CDR3, as DNA: TGTGCCAGCAGTTTTGACAGGGCCTACGAGCAGTACTTC.

The chain recombines TRBV7-8 with TRBJ1-5; D call uncertain. V dropped 3 bases and J dropped 1 base, with 7 bases sitting between them. CDR3 length: 14 residues. Germline CDR1 SGHVS, CDR2 FQNEAQ. As DNA, the CDR3 is TGTGCCAGCAGCTTTTCCAGGAGCAATCAGCCCCAGCATTTT. Translating gives CASSFSRSNQPQHF.

The chain combines TRBV30 with TRBJ2-1, with TRBD2 matching 11 bases. The trim removed 2 bases at V and 4 bases at J, leaving 4 bases unmatched. The germline gives CDR1 GTSNPN, CDR2 SVGIG (reference sequence). The CDR3 covers 15 residues. CDR3 amino acids: CAWSTLAGGYNEQFF. CDR3 nucleotides: TGTGCCTGGAGTACCCTAGCGGGAGGATACAATGAGCAGTTCTTC.

This chain connects TRBV28 to TRBJ2-3; a weak D match, TRBD2 (5 bases). Trimming pared 6 bases from V and 4 bases from J, leaving 20 bases between. The CDR3 is 16 amino acids. Per the germline V gene, CDR1 is MDHEN and CDR2 is SYDVKM. This CDR3 is CASRSLGFEDSDTQYF. The CDR3 DNA is TGTGCCAGCAGATCCCTGGGCTTTGAGGACTCAGATACGCAGTATTTT. The full variable domain, with the rest looked up from reference TRBV28 and TRBJ2-3, is DVKVTQSSRYLVKRTGEKVFLECVQDMDHENMFWYRQDPGLGLRLIYFSYDVKMKEKGDIPEGYSVSREKKERFSLILESASTNQTSMYLCASRSLGFEDSDTQYFGPGTRLTVL.

This chain links TRBV30 with TRBJ2-5, with TRBD2 matching 7 bases. The germline CDR1 and CDR2 sequences are GTSNPN and SVGIG (reference sequence). CDR3 length equals 14 residues. Trimming removed 4 bases from V and 5 bases from J; junction bases left unmatched: 10. The CDR3 coding sequence is TGTGCCTGGATAGCGGCCTTGGGGGGGGAGACCCAGTACTTC. Residues: CAWIAALGGETQYF. Supplemented by reference TRBV30 and TRBJ2-5, the full variable domain reads SQTIHQWPATLVQPVGSPLSLECTVEGTSNPNLYWYRQAAGRGLQLLFYSVGIGQISSEVPQNLSASRPQDRQFILSSKKLLLSDSGFYLCAWIAALGGETQYFGPGTRLLVL.